This TCR beta chain is drawn from a study of monozygotic twins with cystic fibrosis (dated by TCRdb to the early 2020s). Some background on the complete study: Barcoded libraries were made from three micrograms of fragmented DNA using roughly 14 PCR cycles. The study compared TCR beta repertoires within and between 16 monozygotic twin pairs with cystic fibrosis to assess genetic influence on V and J gene usage. The cohort included ten female and six male twin pairs, mostly children and adolescents, aged roughly 2.0 to 36.4 years with a median of about 8.2 years. Twins were ranked among 850 to 1,100 cohort participants for weight-for-height and FEVPerc (FEV1 disease centile) on the day of blood sampling. Data for three of the twin pairs had been reported previously in another context.

Following the manufacturer's instructions, the researchers used the immunoSEQ immune profiling system to amplify TCR beta CDR3 regions via multiplex PCR. Sequencing was performed on an Illumina NextSeq system. Turning to the authors' computational methods: Sequence data were processed on the immunoSEQ Analyzer platform, and clonality was calculated as the square root of Simpson's index of productive rearrangements. Similarity in V and J usage was quantified by Jensen-Shannon distance, and CDR3 generation probabilities were calculated with OLGA. Shared CDR3 sequences were searched in the immuneACCESS database (August 2020) and in VDJdb (December 2020). TCRdb stores this immuneACCESS table with in-frame sequences only. Part of the clones is absent; in the studies checked, under half of the shortfall reflects unresolved V genes, and no reason is known for the rest. V, J and clone size derive from that table, while D and trimming were established from the DNA sequence. The table for this sample lists about 36,000 clones; 84% of them were counted only once. Clones ranked in the top ten supply roughly 1.8% of the sample.

What the research found in general, with its limitations: Sharing of nucleotide-identical clonotypes was significantly greater within monozygotic CF twin pairs than between unrelated CF individuals (P = 0.000026, Mann-Whitney). The cohort was small, and no association was found between shared CDR3 numbers and age, concordance or disease severity. V gene usage was most similar to the co-twin in 13 of 16 pairs, and J usage was most similar to the co-twin in 8 of 16 pairs, which suggests genetic constraints. Simpson clonality was found to be generally low (median about 0.009), suggesting a naive-dominated repertoire, although higher clonality was observed in the most severely affected patients.

CDR1 and CDR2 are read off the germline V gene as MNHEY and SVGAGI. The germline V end is reduced by 6 bases and the J end by 2 bases; junction bases left unmatched: 3. The CDR3 has 13 amino acids, counting the end cysteine and phenylalanine. Only CDR3 DNA is held: 39 bases, read in frame from base 1. The twin pairs came from the European Cystic Fibrosis Twin and Sibling Study Cohort, a cohort that recruited patients from about 160 CF clinics across 14 European countries. Zygosity and CFTR genotype were verified in-house, and zygosity was tested by multiplex PCR of nine short tandem repeat loci. Peripheral blood was sampled from each twin, and clinical parameters were recorded on the day of blood sampling. Phenol/chloroform extraction was used to isolate genomic DNA from peripheral blood cells, and the DNA was then kept in TE buffer at 4 degrees C. About this clone: Its recognized antigen is unknown. Per-nucleotide qualities are absent, and no much larger clonotype sits a single base away.

This clonotype was obtained from a girl aged 2 to 10 with cystic fibrosis. Sequencing input: blood. The rearranged chain carries TRBV6-5 and TRBJ1-2; 7 bases in the middle match TRBD1. The DNA reads as follows: TGTGCCAGCAGCCCGACAGGGAACTATGGCTACACCTTC. The encoded protein is CASSPTGNYGYTF.